The source of this TCR beta chain is a study of T cell clones after liver transplantation. The method was immunoSEQ multiplex PCR; TCRdb's version includes in-frame clones alone and lacks a portion of them. Found here are 20,000 to 25,000 clones, roughly 74% of them singletons; the top ten hold roughly a third. The sequenced sample was CD8+ T cells from blood, obtained around 54 months after liver transplant. The sequence was collected from a human patient who received a liver transplant. Some T cells may be supplied by the graft donor.

DNA of the CDR3: TGTGCCAGCAGCCTCTCCGGGACTTCTCCATTTTTCTACTTC. It is translated as CASSLSGTSPFFYF. The V and J genes are TRBV11-2 and TRBJ2-4; D might be TRBD2 (6 bases). The CDR3 length is 14 residues. Germline V lookup: CDR1 SGHAT, CDR2 FQNNGV. The germline V and J ends were trimmed by 5 bases and 16 bases, with 24 bases remaining between them.